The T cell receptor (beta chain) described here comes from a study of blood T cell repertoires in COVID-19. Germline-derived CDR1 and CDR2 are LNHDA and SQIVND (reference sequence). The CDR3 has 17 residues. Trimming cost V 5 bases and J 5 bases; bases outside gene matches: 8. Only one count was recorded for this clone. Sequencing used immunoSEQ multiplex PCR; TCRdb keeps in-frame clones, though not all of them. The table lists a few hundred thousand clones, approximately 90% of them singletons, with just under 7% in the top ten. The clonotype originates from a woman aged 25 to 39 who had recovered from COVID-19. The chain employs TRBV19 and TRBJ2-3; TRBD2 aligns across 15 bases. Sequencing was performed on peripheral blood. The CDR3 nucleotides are TGTGCCAGTAGTCCAGGGGGACTAGCGGGGGGTATAGATACGCAGTATTTT. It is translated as CASSPGGLAGGIDTQYF.